The TCR beta chain described here comes from a study of technical replicates of blood from a few donors (dated by TCRdb to 2017 to 2019). About this clone: Its antigen is unknown. No clone much larger than this one lies a single base away; base qualities are absent.

Library preparation employed the immunoSEQ multiplex PCR assay. TCRdb mirrors the immuneACCESS table, restricted to in-frame sequences. Some clones are absent from its copies; in checked studies, under half trace to an unresolved V gene, and the reason for the others is unknown. A total of tens of thousands of clones appear in this sample, nearly 99% of them only once. The leading ten clones occupy roughly 0.2% of the sample. The CDR3 holds 15 amino acids from the cysteine to the phenylalanine. Only the CDR3 portion is preserved as DNA: 45 bases, with reading frame beginning at the first base. Based on the germline V gene, the CDR1 and CDR2 sequences are KGHSH and LQKENI. At the junction V is shortened by 6 bases and J by 0 bases, with 12 bases in between.

This sequence was found in a human donor in good health. The V and J genes are TRBV18 and TRBJ2-1, with TRBD1 tentatively as D gene (5 bases match). The sample consisted of T cells isolated from PBMCs. The bases read TGTGCCAGCTCCCTAGACAGTAGCTCCTACAATGAGCAGTTCTTC. The resulting protein is CASSLDSSSYNEQFF.